A selection of T cell receptor beta chains follows, all from one sample in a study of T-cell reconstitution after alpha-beta-depleted transplantation in children. TCRdb redid the calling of the PCR reads with MiXCR, one entry per CDR3 protein. Of 500,000 or so distinct CDR3 sequences in the sample, about 33% were seen once. Specimen: PBMCs from the stem cell graft donor, collected from the stem cell graft. The receptors shown here come from a human donor who donated a stem cell graft to a child with aplastic anemia. CDR3s include the opening cysteine and the closing phenylalanine or tryptophan. A D gene is named only where the DNA matches it firmly. A clone size is listed for some rows: how often the clone was seen (once, few, many), or a class if it is expanded.

d_gene	j_gene	abundance	v_gene	CDR3nt	CDR3aa
-	TRBJ2-1	once	TRBV29-1	TGCAGCGTCCGCCCGCAGGGTACTTTCAATGAGCAGTTCTTC	CSVRPQGTFNEQFF
-	TRBJ2-7	-	TRBV10-3	TGTGCCATCAGTGTTCGGGACAAGACCTACGAGCAGTACTTC	CAISVRDKTYEQYF
-	TRBJ2-1	few	TRBV7-2	TGTGCCAGCAGCCCCCCCTGGGGGAGAGAGACTTACAATGAGCAGTTCTTC	CASSPPWGRETYNEQFF
-	TRBJ2-1	-	TRBV18	TGTGCCAGCTCACCAGGTGGCGGAGACTACAATGAGCAGTTCTTC	CASSPGGGDYNEQFF
TRBD2	TRBJ2-1	few	TRBV20-1	TGCAGTGCTAGAAAACCCCCGGGACTAGCGGGAGGAATTCTATACAATGAGCAGTTCTTC	CSARKPPGLAGGILYNEQFF
-	TRBJ2-1	once	TRBV3-1	TGTGCCAGCAGCCATTTTAATGAGCAGTTCTTC	CASSHFNEQFF
-	TRBJ2-3	-	TRBV29-1	TGCAGCGTTGAGGTCGCAGATACGCAGTATTTT	CSVEVADTQYF
TRBD2	TRBJ2-7	-	TRBV27	TGTGCCAGCAGCTGGACTAGCACCTACGAGCAGTACTTC	CASSWTSTYEQYF
TRBD1	TRBJ1-1	-	TRBV7-9	TGTGCCAGCAGCCGCGACAGGGCCGAAGCTTTCTTT	CASSRDRAEAFF
-	TRBJ1-6	few	TRBV25-1	TGTGCCAGCAGTGGTCAAAACTATAATTCACCCCTCCACTTT	CASSGQNYNSPLHF
-	TRBJ2-2	-	TRBV29-1	TGCAGCGTTGAAGTTGTTTCAGGGGTTGGGCTGTTTTTT	CSVEVVSGVGLFF
TRBD2	TRBJ2-3	-	TRBV27	TGTGCCAGCAGTTTATCCGGACTAGCGGGACGCACAGATACGCAGTATTTT	CASSLSGLAGRTDTQYF
-	TRBJ1-1	few	TRBV18	TGTGCCAGCTCACCAATGGGGGATTTCAATGCTGAAGCTTTCTTT	CASSPMGDFNAEAFF
TRBD1	TRBJ2-2	-	TRBV7-6	TGTGCCAGCAGCTTCTCCGGGACAGGGGGCACCGGGGAGCTGTTTTTT	CASSFSGTGGTGELFF
-	TRBJ1-5	few	TRBV7-8	TGTGCCAGCAGCCGGCTGGCAGGGAGAAGTAGCAATCAGCCCCAGCATTTT	CASSRLAGRSSNQPQHF
TRBD1	TRBJ1-5	few	TRBV12-3/TRBV12-4	TGTGCCAGCAGAGGACAGGTCTATAGCAATCAGCCCCAGCATTTT	CASRGQVYSNQPQHF
TRBD2	TRBJ2-1	-	TRBV6-1	TGTGCCAGCAGACCCGGACTAGCCTACAATGAGCAGTTCTTC	CASRPGLAYNEQFF
TRBD1	TRBJ2-1	-	TRBV28	TGTGCCAGCAGGCGACAGGGATACAATGAGCAGTTCTTC	CASRRQGYNEQFF
-	TRBJ1-1	-	TRBV20-1	TGCAGTGCTAGAGATTTCAGGGGAGCTAACACTGAAGCTTTCTTT	CSARDFRGANTEAFF
-	TRBJ1-2	-	TRBV6-5	TGTGCCAGCAGTTACTCGAAGCAGTATGGCTACACCTTC	CASSYSKQYGYTF
-	TRBJ2-7	few	TRBV10-2	TGCGCCAGCAGTGAGGGAGTCACCCCAAAGTTGTACTTC	CASSEGVTPKLYF
-	TRBJ2-6	few	TRBV29-1	TGCAGCGTGGTATCTGGGGCCAACGTCCTGACTTTC	CSVVSGANVLTF
-	TRBJ2-7	few	TRBV29-1	TGCAGCGTCGCCGGGACTCGGGGATACGAGCAGTACTTC	CSVAGTRGYEQYF
-	TRBJ2-7	-	TRBV4-3	TGCGCCAGCAGCCCGTCCGCCACCTCCTACGAGCAGTACTTC	CASSPSATSYEQYF
TRBD1	TRBJ1-2	few	TRBV5-6	TGTGCCAGCAGCTACCGGGACAGGGATGGCTACACCTTC	CASSYRDRDGYTF
-	TRBJ1-5	-	TRBV7-2	TGTGCCAGCAGCCCTGTGGGCAATCAGCCCCAGCATTTT	CASSPVGNQPQHF
-	TRBJ1-4	-	TRBV20-1	TGCAGTGCTATTGTGACCGGAGATGCAACTAATGAAAAACTGTTTTTT	CSAIVTGDATNEKLFF
-	TRBJ1-1	few	TRBV7-2	TGTGCCAGCAGCTTAGCGGCGCCTAACACTGAAGCTTTCTTT	CASSLAAPNTEAFF
-	TRBJ1-2	few	TRBV29-1	TGCAGCGTTTTCGCCTCAGGGGTTAACTATGGCTACACCTTC	CSVFASGVNYGYTF
-	TRBJ2-3	-	TRBV7-2	TGTGCCAGCAGCTTATATGTGAGAACGGGAAGCACAGATACGCAGTATTTT	CASSLYVRTGSTDTQYF
-	TRBJ2-1	-	TRBV28	TGTGCCAGCAGTTCACTGACTCCCCGCAATGAGCAGTTCTTC	CASSSLTPRNEQFF
TRBD1	TRBJ2-1	few	TRBV7-8	TGTGCCAGCAGCTCCGGGACAGGGCTCTACAATGAGCAGTTCTTC	CASSSGTGLYNEQFF
-	TRBJ1-1	-	TRBV18	TGTGCCAGCTCACCAGACATTTGGAACACTGAAGCTTTCTTT	CASSPDIWNTEAFF
-	TRBJ1-1	many	TRBV20-1	TGCAGTGCTAGATACAGGTCGAACACTGAAGCTTTCTTT	CSARYRSNTEAFF
TRBD2	TRBJ2-1	-	TRBV4-2	TGTGCCAGCAGCCAAGGGTCCCTGGGACTAGCGGATAACAATGAGCAGTTCTTC	CASSQGSLGLADNNEQFF
-	TRBJ2-2	few	TRBV15	TGTGCCACCAGCGGTCCACCCGGGGAGCTGTTTTTT	CATSGPPGELFF
-	TRBJ1-5	-	TRBV7-6	TGTGCCAGCCGCGGGAGCGATAGCAATCAGCCCCAGCATTTT	CASRGSDSNQPQHF
-	TRBJ2-3	-	TRBV28	TGTGCCAGCAGACTATTACCCAGCGGCACAGATACGCAGTATTTT	CASRLLPSGTDTQYF
TRBD1	TRBJ1-2	-	TRBV5-1	TGCGCCAGCAGCCTAAGGACAGGGGGCACGGATGGCTACACCTTC	CASSLRTGGTDGYTF
-	TRBJ2-3	few	TRBV12-3/TRBV12-4	TGTGCCAGCAGTTTCGGGACTACAGATACGCAGTATTTT	CASSFGTTDTQYF
TRBD2	TRBJ2-7	few	TRBV5-4	TGTGCCACCCGGGGGGCGGGAGGCTCCTACGAGCAGTACTTC	CATRGAGGSYEQYF
TRBD1	TRBJ2-4	-	TRBV5-1	TGCGCCAGCAGCCCGATGACAGGGTCGGCCAAAAACATTCAGTACTTC	CASSPMTGSAKNIQYF
-	TRBJ2-1	few	TRBV18	TGTGCCAGCTCACCACGAGGCGCAGGGTCCTACAATGAGCAGTTCTTC	CASSPRGAGSYNEQFF
TRBD1	TRBJ1-5	few	TRBV6-1	TGTGCCAGCAGTCGGACAGGGAATAGCAATCAGCCCCAGCATTTT	CASSRTGNSNQPQHF
-	TRBJ1-1	many	TRBV7-2	TGTGCCAGCAGCTTGCAGCGCGTGAACACTGAAGCTTTCTTT	CASSLQRVNTEAFF
-	TRBJ2-6	few	TRBV4-2	TGTGCCAGCAGCCAAGTAGGGACCTCTGGGGCCAACGTCCTGACTTTC	CASSQVGTSGANVLTF
TRBD1	TRBJ2-5	few	TRBV12-3/TRBV12-4	TGTGCCAGCAGGCCAGACAGGGGATGGGAGACCCAGTACTTC	CASRPDRGWETQYF
-	TRBJ1-3	-	TRBV15	TGTGCCACCAGCAGGGATCAGGGAACGGGAAACACCATATATTTT	CATSRDQGTGNTIYF
TRBD1	TRBJ1-5	-	TRBV13	TGTGCCAGCAGCTTAGGGACAGGGGACGGTCAGCCCCAGCATTTT	CASSLGTGDGQPQHF
-	TRBJ2-2	-	TRBV6-2/TRBV6-3	TGTGCCAGCAGGCCCAAAGGGAACACCGGGGAGCTGTTTTTT	CASRPKGNTGELFF
-	TRBJ2-2	few	TRBV20-1	TGCAGTGCTAGAGACGGGAGCGCCACCGGGGAGCTGTTTTTT	CSARDGSATGELFF
-	TRBJ2-5	few	TRBV20-1	TGCAGTGCTCATCCCGACAGATCTTACCTCCAAGAGACCCAGTACTTC	CSAHPDRSYLQETQYF
-	TRBJ2-1	few	TRBV29-1	TGCAGCGTACTCGACCGGACCCTTGGCAATGAGCAGTTCTTC	CSVLDRTLGNEQFF
TRBD1	TRBJ1-2	-	TRBV29-1	TGCAGCGTTGAGACGAGTTGGGACAGAGATGGCTACACCTTC	CSVETSWDRDGYTF
TRBD1	TRBJ1-2	few	TRBV5-4	TGTGCCAGCAGCTTCGAACAGGGGGCGGGCTACACCTTC	CASSFEQGAGYTF
-	TRBJ1-1	few	TRBV20-1	TGCAGTGCTAGAGATTGGACACGGAGTTTAGGCACTGAAGCTTTCTTC	CSARDWTRSLGTEAFF
-	TRBJ2-1	-	TRBV2	TGTGCCAGCAGTGAGGGTCGGGGCCCACCCTACAATGAGCAGTTCTTC	CASSEGRGPPYNEQFF
TRBD2	TRBJ2-2	-	TRBV4-3	TGCGCCAGCAGCCTTTACCAGCTGGGACTAGCGGGAGGCACCGGGGAGCTGTTTTTT	CASSLYQLGLAGGTGELFF
-	TRBJ2-1	-	TRBV19	TGTGCCAGTATTTCGGGACGTAAAAACAATGAGCAGTTCTTC	CASISGRKNNEQFF
TRBD2	TRBJ2-3	few	TRBV6-1	TGTGCCAGCAGAGATCGGACTAGCGGGAGTTCTCTGGGTACGCAGTATTTT	CASRDRTSGSSLGTQYF